This T cell receptor beta chain was identified in a study of blood T cells in healthy people across ages. In the case of this clonotype: Its antigen is still unknown.

J was trimmed by 9 bases and V by 3 bases; bases with no gene match: 10. Germline V lookup: CDR1 SGDLS, CDR2 YYNGEE. CDR3 size: 16 residues. Combining a sample-barcoded 5' primer with a J-beta primer mix, a second PCR ran for roughly 6 to 11 cycles. Researchers report that a template-switch adaptor with 12 random nucleotides tagged each cDNA molecule. TCRdb re-called the 5' RACE reads through MiXCR, storing one row per CDR3 protein. Of about a million distinct CDR3 sequences listed, 51% are singletons. Notes on the study in general: In the absence of known donor CMV status, changes in expanded clonotypes were possibly confounded.

Every donor contributed about 10 milliliters of peripheral blood by blood draw. The sequenced sample was blood. The TCR was taken from a woman aged 55-69 years in good health. J is TRBJ2-2 and V is TRBV9, with 11 bases fitting TRBD2. In DNA, the CDR3 is TGTGCCAGCAGCGCGACTAGCGGGACGACCCTCCGGGAGCTGTTTTTT. Translation gives CASSATSGTTLRELFF.